The source of this TCR beta chain is a study of shared clonotypes between healthy human individuals. The overall study: Researchers drew samples from two women and a few men aged 18 to 49. Study results and limitations: How much donors shared clonotypes was expected to be affected by sequencing depth.

V lost 4 bases to trimming and J lost 2 bases; unmatched junction nucleotides: 4. This CDR3 is built from 15 residues. Germline CDR1 is SGDLS and CDR2 is YYNGEE. It was on ten immunoSEQ deep assay plates that unsorted PBMC DNA was sequenced. Source study methods: Quality scores were absent from the junction-only immunoSEQ sequences, so filtering differed. Some clones are missing from TCRdb's copy, which holds only in-frame ones; the method was immunoSEQ multiplex PCR. V and J calls and clone size follow that table, whereas D and trimming were derived from the DNA. In the table there are nearly 500,000 clones, 70% to 80% of which are singletons. This clone was found a few times. Antigen specificity is unknown. The same CDR3 arises from other DNA sequences in this sample as well.

The sample was PBMCs. The V and J genes are TRBV9 and TRBJ2-2; 8 bases are a match to TRBD1. This TCR derives from a middle-aged woman in good health. Some clones in this sample may be carry-over from other donors' samples. The CDR3 region is CASSQTGANTGELFF. DNA of the CDR3: TGTGCCAGCAGCCAGACAGGGGCTAACACCGGGGAGCTGTTTTTT.